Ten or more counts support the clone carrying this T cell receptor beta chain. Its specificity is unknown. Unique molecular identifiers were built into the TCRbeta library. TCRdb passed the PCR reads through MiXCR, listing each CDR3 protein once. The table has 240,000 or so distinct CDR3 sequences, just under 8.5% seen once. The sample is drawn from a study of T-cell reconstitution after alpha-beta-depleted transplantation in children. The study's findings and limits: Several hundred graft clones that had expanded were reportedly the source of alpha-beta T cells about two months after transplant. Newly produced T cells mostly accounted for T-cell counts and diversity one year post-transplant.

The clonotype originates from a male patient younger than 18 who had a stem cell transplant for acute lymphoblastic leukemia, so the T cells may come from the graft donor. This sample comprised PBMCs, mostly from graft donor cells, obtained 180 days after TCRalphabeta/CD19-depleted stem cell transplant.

This chain's CDR3 is CATSSLMGRVYREQFF. In DNA, the CDR3 is TGTGCCACCAGCAGCCTTATGGGCCGCGTTTATCGTGAGCAGTTCTTC. J is TRBJ2-1 and V is TRBV15, with D uncertain. Between the trimmed V and J ends, which lost 3 bases and 9 bases, there was a span of 21 bases. Germline V gene data show CDR1 as LNHNV and CDR2 as YYDKDF (reference sequence). This CDR3 comprises 16 residues.